Each of the 20 T cell receptor beta chains below was sequenced from the same sample in a study of control samples from healthy donors and cancer patients. TCRdb keeps only in-frame clones here, not all; method: immunoSEQ multiplex PCR. This table has under 75,000 clones, approximately 85% appearing once. Specimen: blood. The receptors stem from a man aged 40-55 years in good health.

This clone was found once. J is TRBJ2-7 and V is TRBV7-2; a weak D match, TRBD2 (7 bases). CDR1 SGHTA and CDR2 FQGNSA come from the germline V gene. Trimming took 4 bases from V and 1 from J, leaving 20 bases between them. This CDR3 comprises 17 residues. The CDR3 sequence is CASSSLEGGGGSYEQYF. CDR3 coding DNA: TGTGCCAGCAGCTCCCTTGAGGGGGGCGGGGGATCCTACGAGCAGTACTTC.

CDR3 residues: CASTRGTSGYEQYF. The CDR3 nucleotides are TGCGCCAGCACCCGCGGGACTAGCGGCTACGAGCAGTACTTC. The V call is TRBV5-1, the J call TRBJ2-7; 11 bases match TRBD2. In germline, CDR1 is SGHRS, CDR2 YFSETQ. J lost 3 bases, V lost 6 bases, and 5 bases had no gene match. This CDR3 spans 14 amino acids.

The V and J genes are TRBV18 and TRBJ2-2; D is perhaps TRBD1 (5 bases). The germline V and J ends were trimmed by 0 bases and 4 bases, with 15 bases remaining between them. Per germline, CDR1 KGHSH and CDR2 LQKENI. CDR3 size: 17 residues. In DNA, the CDR3 is TGTGCCAGCTCACCACCGGTCTATTCAGGGTTCACCGGGGAGCTGTTTTTT. Translated, it gives CASSPPVYSGFTGELFF.

The V and J genes are TRBV7-2 and TRBJ1-5, with D tentatively TRBD1 (6 bases). V was pared by 0 bases and J by 1 base, with 7 bases between. CDR1 SGHTA and CDR2 FQGNSA come from the germline V gene. CDR3 length equals 15 residues. The CDR3 sequence: CASSLARGSNQPQHF. The CDR3, as DNA: TGTGCCAGCAGCTTAGCAAGGGGGAGCAATCAGCCCCAGCATTTT. The variable domain in full, with the rest retrieved from reference TRBV7-2 and TRBJ1-5, is GAGVSQSPSNKVTEKGKDVELRCDPISGHTALYWYRQSLGQGLEFLIYFQGNSAPDKSGLPSDRFSAERTGGSVSTLTIQRTQQEDSAVYLCASSLARGSNQPQHFGDGTRLSIL.

The rearrangement uses TRBV5-6 and TRBJ2-2; TRBD1 matches at 7 bases. The germline V gene encodes CDR1 SGHDT and CDR2 YYEEEE. This CDR3 has 15 residues. The V segment lost 4 bases and the J segment 0 bases; nucleotides outside the gene matches: 3. CDR3 sequence: CASSTGQPNTGELFF. The CDR3 DNA reads as TGTGCCAGCAGCACGGGACAGCCGAACACCGGGGAGCTGTTTTTT.

The chain recombines TRBV30 with TRBJ1-5; D is unresolved. The CDR3 totals 12 residues. Trimming cost V 2 bases and J 3 bases, with 5 bases left between them. CDR1 is GTSNPN, CDR2 SVGIG, per germline (reference sequence). CDR3 nucleotide sequence: TGTGCCTGGAGTAACAACAATCAGCCCCAGCATTTT. It encodes CAWSNNNQPQHF.

The V call is TRBV5-4, the J call TRBJ2-7; possible D gene TRBD1, 5 bases. Germline V gene sequence: CDR1 SGHNT, CDR2 YYREEE (reference sequence). The V end lost 1 base, the J end lost 7 bases, and 12 bases lay between the germline ends. The CDR3 loop spans 13 amino acids. The CDR3 bases are TGTGCCAGCAGCTTGAGGGGTTATGGGGAGCAGTACTTC. It encodes CASSLRGYGEQYF.

V usage is TRBV6-2 or TRBV6-3 and J usage is TRBJ2-7; D uncertain. CDR1 and CDR2 from the germline V gene are MNHEY and SVGEGT. V gave up 0 bases and J gave up 3 bases, with 3 bases separating them. CDR3 size: 12 residues. The CDR3 DNA follows: TGTGCCAGCAGTTACTCTCGCTACGAGCAGTACTTC. As protein: CASSYSRYEQYF.

This clone was seen a few times. The V call is TRBV29-1, the J call TRBJ1-6, with D unclear. The germline V gene has CDR1 SQVTM and CDR2 ANQGSEA. This CDR3 comprises 13 residues. The ends were cut back, 4 bases at V and 6 bases at J, with 10 bases in the middle. CDR3: CSVGAVANSPLHF. The CDR3 coding sequence is TGCAGCGTTGGGGCAGTTGCTAATTCACCCCTCCACTTT.

This chain links TRBV6-5 with TRBJ2-2; 14 nucleotides line up with TRBD2. Trimming cost V 4 bases and J 6 bases; bases outside gene matches: 4. Germline lookup yields CDR1 MNHEY and CDR2 SVGAGI. The CDR3 length is 16 residues. The CDR3 nucleotides are TGTGCCAGCAGTTCGCCGGGACTAGCGGGAGCCGGGGAGCTGTTTTTT. Its translation is CASSSPGLAGAGELFF.

This clone was detected a few times. The genes are TRBV9 and TRBJ2-7, with D possibly TRBD2 on 6 matching bases. CDR3 length: 13 amino acids. CDR1 is SGDLS, CDR2 YYNGEE, per germline. The V end was cut by 0 bases, the J end by 3 bases, with 7 bases between. CDR3 nucleotides: TGTGCCAGCAGCGTAGACGGGAGCTACGAGCAGTACTTC. Translated: CASSVDGSYEQYF.

The chain carries TRBV29-1 and TRBJ2-2; D is ambiguous. The CDR3 spans 11 residues. CDR1 SQVTM and CDR2 ANQGSEA come from the germline V gene. V lost 0 bases and J lost 5, with 1 base in between. The CDR3 loop is CSVEDTGELFF. The DNA of the CDR3 is TGCAGCGTTGAAGATACCGGGGAGCTGTTTTTT.

The chain recombines TRBV6-6 with TRBJ2-3; 9 bases fit TRBD1. The CDR3 contains 14 residues. Germline lookup yields CDR1 MNHNY and CDR2 SVGAGI (reference sequence). Trimming took 6 bases from V and 4 from J; bases not matched to a gene: 5. The CDR3 is CASRTGTGPDTQYF. The CDR3 nucleotides read TGTGCCAGCAGAACCGGGACAGGGCCAGATACGCAGTATTTT.

The chain joins TRBV6-5 to TRBJ2-3; 10 nucleotides align to TRBD1. V gave up 1 base and J gave up 3 bases; unmatched junction bases: 1. The CDR3 length is 15 residues. In germline, CDR1 is MNHEY, CDR2 SVGAGI. The CDR3: CASSYLGQGTDTQYF. The CDR3 DNA reads TGTGCCAGCAGTTACTTGGGACAGGGGACAGATACGCAGTATTTT.

The chain has TRBV30 and TRBJ2-1; TRBD1 agrees at 9 bases. In germline, CDR1 is GTSNPN, CDR2 SVGIG (reference sequence). V lost 6 bases, J lost 7 bases, and 10 bases stayed unmatched. The CDR3 covers 14 residues. The CDR3 loop reads CACTTGGLLNEQFF. CDR3 nucleotide sequence: TGTGCCTGTACGACAGGGGGTTTATTGAATGAGCAGTTCTTC.

The chain has TRBV11-2 and TRBJ1-2; the match to TRBD1 covers 8 bases. The CDR3 has 16 residues. The V gene end was trimmed by 1 base and the J gene end by 3 bases; junction bases not matched to a gene: 7. Germline V lookup: CDR1 SGHAT, CDR2 FQNNGV. The CDR3, as DNA: TGTGCCAGCAGCTTAGCGGGACAGGAGATATACTATGGCTACACCTTC. It codes for CASSLAGQEIYYGYTF.

The chain combines TRBV27 with TRBJ2-1; D assignment may be TRBD1 or TRBD2 (5 bases each). The ends were cut back, 6 bases at V and 6 bases at J, with 21 bases in the middle. Per the germline V gene, CDR1 is MNHEY and CDR2 is SMNVEV (reference sequence). This CDR3 is 16 amino acids long. DNA for the CDR3: TGTGCCAGCAGGCCCTCGGGGACGTCAAATGGCAATGAGCAGTTCTTC. Its protein product is CASRPSGTSNGNEQFF.

The chain is built from TRBV2 and TRBJ1-2; D is unclear. The CDR3 covers 16 residues. Deletions cut 2 bases from V and 0 bases from J, with 13 bases between. CDR1 SNHLY and CDR2 FYNNEI come from the germline V gene. The CDR3 nucleotides read TGTGCCAGCAGTGAATATATGGCACCCGCTAACTATGGCTACACCTTC. Translation: CASSEYMAPANYGYTF.

Only one count was recorded for this clone. The rearrangement uses TRBV6-5 and TRBJ2-3; 7 bases agree with TRBD2. Looked up from germline, CDR1 is MNHEY and CDR2 is SVGAGI. This CDR3 contains 15 residues. V lost 6 bases to trimming and J lost 8 bases; unmatched junction nucleotides: 14. The CDR3 region has the DNA TGTGCCAGCAGGAGCCGTCTTACTAGCGCCACTACGCAGTATTTT. Encoded protein: CASRSRLTSATTQYF.

The chain links TRBV9 to TRBJ2-5; D might be TRBD1 (6 bases). Germline V gene sequence: CDR1 SGDLS, CDR2 YYNGEE. The CDR3 covers 14 residues. Trimming cost V 4 bases and J 5 bases, with 15 bases left between them. The CDR3 region is CASSPGQRRETQYF. CDR3 nucleotides: TGTGCCAGCAGCCCCGGACAGCGACGGGAGACCCAGTACTTC.